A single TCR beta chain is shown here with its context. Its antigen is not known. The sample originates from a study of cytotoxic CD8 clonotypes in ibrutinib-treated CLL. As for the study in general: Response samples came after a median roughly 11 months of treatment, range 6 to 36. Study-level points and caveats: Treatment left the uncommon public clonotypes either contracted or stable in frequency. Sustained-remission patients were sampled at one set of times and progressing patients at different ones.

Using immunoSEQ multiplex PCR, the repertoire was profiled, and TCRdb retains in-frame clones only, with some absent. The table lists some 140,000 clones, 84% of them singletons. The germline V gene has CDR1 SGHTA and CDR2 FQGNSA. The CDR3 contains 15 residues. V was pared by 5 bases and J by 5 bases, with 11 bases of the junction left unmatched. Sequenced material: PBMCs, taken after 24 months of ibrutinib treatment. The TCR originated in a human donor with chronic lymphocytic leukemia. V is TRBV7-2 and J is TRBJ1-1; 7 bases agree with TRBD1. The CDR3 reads CASSPQGDVKTEAFF. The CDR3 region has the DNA TGTGCCAGCAGCCCCCAGGGGGACGTAAAGACTGAAGCTTTCTTT. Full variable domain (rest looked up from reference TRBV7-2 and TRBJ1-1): GAGVSQSPSNKVTEKGKDVELRCDPISGHTALYWYRQSLGQGLEFLIYFQGNSAPDKSGLPSDRFSAERTGGSVSTLTIQRTQQEDSAVYLCASSPQGDVKTEAFFGQGTRLTVV.